The rows below give T cell receptor beta chains drawn from one sample of a study of blood T cell repertoires in COVID-19. Produced via immunoSEQ multiplex PCR; TCRdb's table is partial and in-frame only. The sample contains 100,000 or so clones, about 89% of which appear only once. The specimen was peripheral blood. Every receptor here comes from a woman aged 45 to 65 in a cohort sampled during active COVID-19. CDR3s include the opening cysteine and the closing phenylalanine or tryptophan. A D gene is named only where the DNA matches it firmly. Size values are once, few and many counts, or a class for expanded clones, and some rows have none.

clone_size d_call j_call v_call cdr3_nt cdr3_aa
. TRBD2 TRBJ2-7 TRBV7-2 TGTGCCAGCAGACAAAGGGGACTAGCGGGGGCTCCGGCGCACTTC CASRQRGLAGAPAHF
. TRBD1 TRBJ2-7 TRBV5-1 TGCGCCAGCAGCTTCGACTATGCTGGACAGGGGGCGAGGGAGCAGTACTTC CASSFDYAGQGAREQYF
. TRBD2 TRBJ2-1 TRBV7-9 TGTGCCAGCAGCTCCCCAATGGCGGGAGGCCCCAACAATGAGCAGTTCTTC CASSSPMAGGPNNEQFF
few . TRBJ1-5 TRBV6-6 TGTGCCAGCAGTTACGTTCAGGGCTACGGTCAGCCCCAGCATTTT CASSYVQGYGQPQHF
. . TRBJ1-3 TRBV3-1/TRBV3-2 TGTGCCAGCAGCCACGTTGCGGTATCTGGAAACACCATATATTTT CASSHVAVSGNTIYF
. . TRBJ2-6 TRBV19 TGTGCCGCGGGGAGACCCGAGGGCTGGGGGGCCAACGTCCTGACTTTC CAAGRPEGWGANVLTF
. TRBD1 TRBJ1-2 TRBV18 TGTGCCAGCTCAATGATCCAACCGGGACAGTCTAACTATGGCTACACCTTC CASSMIQPGQSNYGYTF
. . TRBJ2-5 TRBV5-1 TGCGCCAGCGCACGGGACTTACAAGAGACCCAGTACTTC CASARDLQETQYF
. . TRBJ2-2 TRBV6-5 TGTGCCAGCAGTTACTCGGAGGAGTCGTACACCGGGGAGCTGTTTTTT CASSYSEESYTGELFF
. . TRBJ1-1 TRBV7-9 TGTGCCAGCAGCTCATCGAAACCTGGGGCAGGCCGAAGGAACACTGAAGCTTTCTTT CASSSSKPGAGRRNTEAFF
once TRBD1 TRBJ1-3 TRBV9 TGTGCCAGCAGCCGAGGGGACAGGGCTGGAAACACCATATATTTT CASSRGDRAGNTIYF
. TRBD2 TRBJ2-1 TRBV11-2 TGTGCCAGCAGCCAGGCCAGACTAGCGGGGACTGAGCAGTTCTTC CASSQARLAGTEQFF
. . TRBJ2-7 TRBV9 TGTGCCAGCAGCGTTCAGTCCTACGGGTCCGAGCAGTACTTC CASSVQSYGSEQYF
. TRBD2 TRBJ2-3 TRBV7-9 TGTGCCAGCATCCCTAGCGGGAGCGGAGATACGCAGTATTTT CASIPSGSGDTQYF
. . TRBJ1-5 TRBV5-5 TGTGCCAGCAGCTGGTTTTCAGGGTCCAATCAGCCCCAGCATTTT CASSWFSGSNQPQHF
. . TRBJ1-5 TRBV27 TGTGCCAGCAGTCCGAAAGAGAATCAGCCCCAGCATTTT CASSPKENQPQHF
. TRBD1 TRBJ2-7 TRBV6-5 TGTGCCAGCAGTTACTCGCTCGGACAGGGCTACGAGCAGTACTTC CASSYSLGQGYEQYF
. . TRBJ2-2 TRBV28 TGTGCCAGCAGCTGGGGACTTAACACCGGGGAGCTGTTTTTT CASSWGLNTGELFF
. TRBD2 TRBJ2-5 TRBV5-1 TGCGCCAGCAGCATCGGGACTAGCGGGAGAAGCGGGCAAGAGACCCAGTACTTC CASSIGTSGRSGQETQYF
. TRBD2 TRBJ2-1 TRBV5-1 TGCGCCAGCAGCTTGGTGGGACTAGCGGGAGGTAATGAGCAGTTCTTC CASSLVGLAGGNEQFF
. . TRBJ2-5 TRBV6-2/TRBV6-3 TGTGCCAGCAGTTACCCCCCCCCACGGCAAGAGACCCAGTACTTC CASSYPPPRQETQYF
. . TRBJ1-4 TRBV2 TGTGCCAGCAGTCTGACAGGCCTGAATGAAAAACTGTTTTTT CASSLTGLNEKLFF
. . TRBJ1-5 TRBV6-2/TRBV6-3 TGTGCCAGCAGTTACTCGAGAGAGAATAGCAATCAGCCCCAGCATTTT CASSYSRENSNQPQHF
. . TRBJ2-7 TRBV4-1 TGCGCCAGCAGCCAAGAAAAGGGGTTCGTGCCTTACGAGCAGTACTTC CASSQEKGFVPYEQYF
. . TRBJ2-7 TRBV28 TGTGCCAGCAGTTCAAACTACGAGCAGTACTTC CASSSNYEQYF
. TRBD1 TRBJ1-3 TRBV5-1 TGCGCCAGCAGCCCAGCGAGGGACAGCTCTGGAAACACCATATATTTT CASSPARDSSGNTIYF
. . TRBJ1-5 TRBV4-2 TGTGCCAGCAGCCAAGATACGGACGGAGCGGTGCCCCAGCATTTT CASSQDTDGAVPQHF
. . TRBJ1-2 TRBV6-6 TGTGCCAGCAGTCACGGGTCCGGGGGAGGCTACACCTTC CASSHGSGGGYTF
. . TRBJ1-4 TRBV7-9 TGTGCCAGCAGCTTAGAAGGGACTCTCAATGAAAAACTGTTTTTT CASSLEGTLNEKLFF
. . TRBJ1-1 TRBV7-9 TGTGCCAGCAGCTTGGAGGTCATGAACACTGAAGCTTTCTTT CASSLEVMNTEAFF
. . TRBJ1-1 TRBV29-1 TGCAGCGTTGAGGCAGCGATGAACACTGAAGCTTTCTTT CSVEAAMNTEAFF
. . TRBJ1-5 TRBV7-3 TGTGCCAGCAGCCCCGGTGCGGGCGCGCCCCAGCATTTT CASSPGAGAPQHF
. . TRBJ2-1 TRBV28 TGTGCCAGCAGTTTCGTACTAGCCTCTAATGAGCAGTTCTTC CASSFVLASNEQFF
. TRBD1 TRBJ2-2 TRBV5-1 TGCGCCAGCAGCTTGGAAGGGACAGCGAACACCGGGGAGCTGTTTTTT CASSLEGTANTGELFF
. TRBD1 TRBJ1-1 TRBV19 TGTGCCAGTGATCCCAACGGACAGGGGTTGAAAGCTTTCTTT CASDPNGQGLKAFF
once . TRBJ1-2 TRBV19 TGTGCCAGTAGTACCCAGGTGACAGCTAACTATGGCTACACCTTC CASSTQVTANYGYTF
. TRBD1 TRBJ2-7 TRBV24-1 TGTGCCACCAGTGATCGCCCAGGGACAGTCTCCTACGAGCAGTACTTC CATSDRPGTVSYEQYF
. TRBD2 TRBJ2-2 TRBV5-1 TGCGCCAGCAGCTTGGGACTAGCGGGAGTGAACACCGGGGAGCTGTTTTTT CASSLGLAGVNTGELFF
. TRBD2 TRBJ2-1 TRBV7-9 TGTGCCAGCAGCTTAGCGCAGCGGGGTATCAATGAGCAGTTCTTC CASSLAQRGINEQFF
. TRBD1 TRBJ1-1 TRBV11-3 TGTGCCAGCAGCTTAAACCCGGGACAGGGCAATTTTATGAACACTGAAGCTTTCTTT CASSLNPGQGNFMNTEAFF
once TRBD1 TRBJ2-6 TRBV27 TGTGCCAGCAGTTTCGAGGGGGCAAGGGCCAACGTCCTGACTTTC CASSFEGARANVLTF
. TRBD1 TRBJ1-2 TRBV30 TGTGCCTGGACGTTTCATCCAGGGGGCGCCGGTGGCTACACCTTC CAWTFHPGGAGGYTF
. . TRBJ2-1 TRBV5-5 TGTGCCAGCAGCTCTGGACAGTTAAACTACAATGAGCAGTTCTTC CASSSGQLNYNEQFF
. TRBD1 TRBJ1-5 TRBV12-3/TRBV12-4 TGTGCCAGCGGAAGGACAGGGGGTCAGCCCCAGCATTTT CASGRTGGQPQHF
once TRBD2 TRBJ2-3 TRBV6-1 TGTGCCAGCAGTGAAGCTTTAAGCGGGGGGCCTCTAAATACGCAGTATTTT CASSEALSGGPLNTQYF
. TRBD2 TRBJ2-7 TRBV5-5 TGTGCCAGCAGCTGGACTAGCGGGGGGTCCTACGAGCAGTACTTC CASSWTSGGSYEQYF
. TRBD2 TRBJ2-7 TRBV10-3 TGTGCCATCAGTGAATTAGCGGGAGGAACCTACGAGCAGTACTTC CAISELAGGTYEQYF
. TRBD1 TRBJ2-4 TRBV7-3 TGTGCCAGCAGCCTGAGACAGGGGGACATTCAGTACTTC CASSLRQGDIQYF
. TRBD1 TRBJ2-5 TRBV3-1/TRBV3-2 TGTGCCAGCAGCCGGCAGGGGGCTCGGGAGACCCAGTACTTC CASSRQGARETQYF
. TRBD1 TRBJ1-1 TRBV18 TGTGCCAGCTCTCTCGGACAGGGGCAGGAAGCTTTCTTT CASSLGQGQEAFF